One sample yielded the 2 T cell receptor beta chains listed below, sequenced in a study of T-cell memory formation after mild COVID-19. TCRdb re-analysed the 5' RACE reads in MiXCR, keeping a single row per CDR3 protein. The sample consists of a few hundred thousand distinct CDR3 sequences, approximately 22% of them appearing once. Source material: PBMCs or a T cell subset sorted from them (not recorded which). These receptor sequences come from a young man who had mild COVID-19 (a few samples of this study predate the infection). Cell type and time point are not known.

This chain links TRBV5-4 with TRBJ2-3, with D perhaps TRBD1 (6 bases). Deletions cut 4 bases from V and 5 bases from J, with 17 bases between. The CDR3 is 15 residues long. Germline lookup yields CDR1 SGHNT and CDR2 YYREEE (reference sequence). This CDR3 is CASSLTGTGQDTQYF. The CDR3 DNA is TGTGCCAGCAGCCTTACAGGGACGGGACAAGATACGCAGTATTTT.

In this sample, this clonotype turned up a few times. CDR3 DNA sequence: TGTGCCAGCAGCTTAATCCCCCGGGCGGATGGCTACACCTTC. Encoded protein: CASSLIPRADGYTF. The chain joins TRBV7-3 to TRBJ1-2; D not resolved. Germline assignment: CDR1 SGHTA and CDR2 FQGTGA. V was shortened by 1 base and J by 6 bases, with 12 bases between the two germline ends. The CDR3 has 14 residues.